This TCR beta chain appears in the sequencing data of a study of T-cell memory formation after mild COVID-19 (dated by TCRdb to about 2021). The study in broad terms: TCR sequence clusters from the two donors were largely donor specific. T-cell clones expanding and contracting after mild COVID-19 in a couple of donors were tracked by longitudinal TCRalpha and TCRbeta repertoire sequencing. Two young, previously healthy adult volunteers made up the cohort, one male and one female. General study outcomes and caveats: Balanced CD4/CD8 phenotypes were observed for clones contracting from day 15 to 85, whereas a bias towards CD4+ was observed for a second wave of clones expanding from day 15 to 37. Only a couple of mild cases were covered in the study, and larger cohorts including severe cases with pre-infection samples were considered necessary. Contracting CD4+ clones were found mainly in CM and EM memory subsets, while CD8+ clones were enriched in EMRA. Some responding clones were found in pre-infection memory, which suggests that pre-existing cross-reactive memory T cells took part in the SARS-CoV-2 response. Whether the second-wave clones peaking on day 37 were SARS-CoV-2 specific was not confirmed.

From cysteine to phenylalanine, the CDR3 is 13 amino acids long. The read is trimmed to its CDR3 DNA, 39 bases read in frame from base 1. V and J lose 0 bases and 8 bases, and a span of 6 bases separates them. In the germline V gene, CDR1 corresponds to SGDLS and CDR2 to YYNGEE. This clonotype turned up a few times. Its antigen is not yet known. The record has no base qualities; no much larger clone is one base away. Ficoll-Paque density gradient centrifugation was the method used to isolate PBMCs. Sequencing used an Illumina NovaSeq 6000. TCRalpha and TCRbeta cDNA libraries were constructed by 5'RACE with constant-segment primers, with sample barcodes and unique molecular identifiers being introduced. RNA was extracted from every sample with Trizol reagent. Libraries were amplified in two PCR steps, with a second sample barcode and Illumina TruSeq adapters added in the second step. Sequencing of the libraries was done on an Illumina NovaSeq, producing 2 x 150 bp paired-end reads. Per the original workflow: The reads were demultiplexed and collapsed into UMI-guided consensus sequences using migec v1.2.7. With mixcr v2.1.11, UMI consensuses were aligned to TRA and TRB V and J templates and assembled into clonotypes. A clonotype was counted as expanded or contracted only if both edgeR and NoisET called the change significant, with noise models trained on biological replicates. For edgeR calls, a false discovery rate-adjusted p below 0.01 and a log2 fold-change threshold of 1 were applied. As an exploratory analysis of dynamics, PCA with hierarchical clustering was applied to max-normalized trajectories of the 1000 most abundant clonotypes. Separately sequenced CD4+ and CD8+ repertoires were used to assign a CD4 or CD8 phenotype to each responding clone. TCRdb applied fastp at Q25 and MiXCR to the public reads, then kept only in-frame beta chains. Merged by CDR3 protein, the rows form single entries marked with the most common genes and DNA. Clone size and V and J calls follow TCRdb, not the original study. The sample table records a few hundred thousand distinct CDR3 sequences; 15% to 20% of these occur just once. The ten largest clones add up to under 25% of the sample.

The sequencing sample was made of PBMCs or a T cell subset sorted from them (not recorded which). The V gene is TRBV9 and the J gene is TRBJ1-6; too little of a D gene remains to name it. The sequence was obtained from a man aged 18 to 29 who had mild COVID-19 (a few samples of this study predate the infection). The sample titles of this study are shuffled in the database, so cell type and time point are left out; the donor was told from shared clones. The DNA is TGTGCCAGCAGCGTAGGAGCTGATTCACCCCTCCACTTT. This translates into CASSVGADSPLHF.